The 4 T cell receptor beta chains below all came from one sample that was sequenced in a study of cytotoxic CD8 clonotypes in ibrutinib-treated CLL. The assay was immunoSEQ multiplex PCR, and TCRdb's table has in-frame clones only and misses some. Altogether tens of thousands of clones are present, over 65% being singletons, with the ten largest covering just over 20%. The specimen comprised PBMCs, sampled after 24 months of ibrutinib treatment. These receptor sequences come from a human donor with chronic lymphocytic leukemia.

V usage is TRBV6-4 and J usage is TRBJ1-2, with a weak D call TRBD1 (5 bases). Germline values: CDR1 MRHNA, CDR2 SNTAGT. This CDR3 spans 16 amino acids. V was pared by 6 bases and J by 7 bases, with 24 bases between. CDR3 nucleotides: TGTGCCAGCAGCCCCGAGGAGGGGCGGTCCGAAAGTGGCTACACCTTC. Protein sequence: CASSPEEGRSESGYTF.

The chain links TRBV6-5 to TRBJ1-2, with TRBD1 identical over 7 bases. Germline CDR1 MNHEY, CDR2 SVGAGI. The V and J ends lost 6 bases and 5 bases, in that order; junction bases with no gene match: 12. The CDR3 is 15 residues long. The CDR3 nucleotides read TGTGCCAGCAGGGTATGGGACAGCTCTGAGTATGGCTACACCTTC. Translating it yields CASRVWDSSEYGYTF.

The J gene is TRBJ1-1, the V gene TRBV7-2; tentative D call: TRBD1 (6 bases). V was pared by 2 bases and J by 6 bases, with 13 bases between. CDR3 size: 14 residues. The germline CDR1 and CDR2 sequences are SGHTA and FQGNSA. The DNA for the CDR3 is TGTGCCAGCAGCTTAAAGAGGGGGTTAGCTGAAGCTTTCTTT. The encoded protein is CASSLKRGLAEAFF. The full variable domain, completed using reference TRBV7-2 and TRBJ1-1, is GAGVSQSPSNKVTEKGKDVELRCDPISGHTALYWYRQSLGQGLEFLIYFQGNSAPDKSGLPSDRFSAERTGGSVSTLTIQRTQQEDSAVYLCASSLKRGLAEAFFGQGTRLTVV.

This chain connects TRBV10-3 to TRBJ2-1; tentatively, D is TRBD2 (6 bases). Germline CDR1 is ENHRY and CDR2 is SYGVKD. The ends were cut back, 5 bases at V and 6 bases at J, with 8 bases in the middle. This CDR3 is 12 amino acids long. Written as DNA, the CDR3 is TGTGCCATCAGTTTCGGGGGCAATGAGCAGTTCTTC. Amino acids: CAISFGGNEQFF.